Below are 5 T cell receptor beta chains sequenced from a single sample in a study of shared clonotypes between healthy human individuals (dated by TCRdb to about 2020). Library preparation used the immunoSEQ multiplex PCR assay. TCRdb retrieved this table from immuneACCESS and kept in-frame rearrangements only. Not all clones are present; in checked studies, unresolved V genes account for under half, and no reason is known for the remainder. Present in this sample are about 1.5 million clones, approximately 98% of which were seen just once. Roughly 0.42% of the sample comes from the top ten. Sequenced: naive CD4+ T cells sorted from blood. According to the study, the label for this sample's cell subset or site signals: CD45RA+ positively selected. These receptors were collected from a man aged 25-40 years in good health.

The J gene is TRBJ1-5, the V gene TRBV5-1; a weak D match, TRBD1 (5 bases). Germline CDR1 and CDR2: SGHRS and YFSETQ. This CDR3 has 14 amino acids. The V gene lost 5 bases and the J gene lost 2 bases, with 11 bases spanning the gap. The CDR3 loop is CASSKGEGNQPQHF. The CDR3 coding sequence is TGCGCCAGCAGTAAAGGGGAGGGCAATCAGCCCCAGCATTTT.

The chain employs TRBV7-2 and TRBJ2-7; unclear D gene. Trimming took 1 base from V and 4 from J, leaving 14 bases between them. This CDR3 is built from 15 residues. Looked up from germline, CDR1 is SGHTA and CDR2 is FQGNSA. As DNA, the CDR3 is TGTGCCAGCAGCTTAGAAGTGTGGGAAACGTACGAGCAGTACTTC. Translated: CASSLEVWETYEQYF.

CDR3 DNA sequence: TGCGCCAGCAGCTTGCTAATCGGAGGGGAAGAGACCCAGTACTTC. It specifies CASSLLIGGEETQYF. The J gene is TRBJ2-5, the V gene TRBV5-1, with D possibly being TRBD2 (6 bases). Per the germline V gene, CDR1 is SGHRS and CDR2 is YFSETQ. The CDR3 length is 15 residues. V was cut by 1 base and J by 3 bases, with 13 bases left in between.

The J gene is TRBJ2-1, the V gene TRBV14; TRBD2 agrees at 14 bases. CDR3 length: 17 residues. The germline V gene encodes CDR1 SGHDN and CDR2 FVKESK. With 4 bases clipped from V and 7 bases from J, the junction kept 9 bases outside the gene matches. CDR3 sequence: CASSPQTGLAGVNEQFF. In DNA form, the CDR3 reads TGTGCCAGCAGCCCACAAACGGGACTAGCGGGAGTTAATGAGCAGTTCTTC.

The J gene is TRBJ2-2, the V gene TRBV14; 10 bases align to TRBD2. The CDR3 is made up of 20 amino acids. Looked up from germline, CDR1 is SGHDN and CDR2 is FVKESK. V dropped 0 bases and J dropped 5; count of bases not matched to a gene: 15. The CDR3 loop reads CASSQESGSGRALRTGELFF. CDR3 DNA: TGTGCCAGCAGCCAAGAATCGGGAAGCGGGAGGGCCCTGCGGACCGGGGAGCTGTTTTTT.